This T cell receptor (beta chain) was sequenced during a study of cytomegalovirus exposure and HLA in healthy donors. Study outcomes and limitations: A missense DCLRE1C variant was associated with V- and J-gene trimming of TCR beta chains in a later analysis, and an independent cohort replicated the association. Previous analysis showed most TCR beta V segments were productive about 90% or about 30% of the time.

As concerns this clone: Its antigen is unidentified.

Losses at the gene ends were 6 bases for V and 8 bases for J; bases not matched to a gene: 11. The germline V gene has CDR1 MNHEY and CDR2 SMNVEV (reference sequence). The CDR3 consists of 16 residues. Primers for the PCR totalled 60 Vbeta and 13 Jbeta. Data came from immunoSEQ multiplex PCR; TCRdb stores just in-frame clones and leaves some out. Altogether around 100,000 clones are present, 73% being singletons, with the ten largest covering around 3.5%. Sequenced material: PBMCs. This sequence was found in a man between 40 and 49 years old in good health and CMV-seronegative. The rearrangement joins TRBV27 to TRBJ2-1, with 12 bases that match TRBD2. The CDR3 is CASSLSLAGGVDEQFF. The CDR3 nucleotides are TGTGCCAGCAGCCTCAGCCTAGCGGGGGGGGTAGATGAGCAGTTCTTC.